This T cell receptor beta chain was observed in a study of cytomegalovirus exposure and HLA in healthy donors. Primers included in the PCR were 60 Vbeta and 13 Jbeta primers. Sequencing was performed with immunoSEQ multiplex PCR; in TCRdb, only in-frame clones are kept and a portion is missing. Here the sample spans some 110,000 clones, about four fifths being singletons. The CDR3 runs to 18 residues. Germline CDR1 and CDR2: LGHNA and YSLEER. The ends lost 4 bases at V and 4 bases at J; junction bases unmatched: 13. The specimen sequenced was PBMCs. This TCR was sampled from a man younger than 45 in good health and CMV-seropositive. The chain couples TRBV4-3 to TRBJ1-2, with TRBD1 matching 12 bases. The DNA of the CDR3 is TGCGCCAGCAGCCGGGACCTGGGGACAGGGGGCCAACTCTATGGCTACACCTTC. Its translation: CASSRDLGTGGQLYGYTF.